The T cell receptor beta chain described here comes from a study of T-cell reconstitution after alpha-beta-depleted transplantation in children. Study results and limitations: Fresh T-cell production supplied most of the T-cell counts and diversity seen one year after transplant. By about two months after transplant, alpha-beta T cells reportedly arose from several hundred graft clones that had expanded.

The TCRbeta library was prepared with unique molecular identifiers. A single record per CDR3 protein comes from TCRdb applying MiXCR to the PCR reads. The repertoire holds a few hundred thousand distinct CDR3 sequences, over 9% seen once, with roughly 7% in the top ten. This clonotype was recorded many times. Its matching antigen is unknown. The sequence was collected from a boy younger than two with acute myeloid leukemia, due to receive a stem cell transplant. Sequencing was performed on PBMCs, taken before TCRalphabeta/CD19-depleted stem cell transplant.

CDR3 sequence reads: CASSFYLGYYEQYF. The CDR3, as DNA: TGTGCCAGCAGTTTTTATCTCGGGTACTACGAGCAGTACTTC. The chain joins TRBV12-3 or TRBV12-4 to TRBJ2-7; D is unclear. Between the trimmed V and J ends, which lost 3 bases and 3 bases, there was a span of 12 bases. The CDR3 is 14 residues long.